This entry lists 11 T cell receptor beta chains sequenced from one sample in a study of blood T cell repertoires in COVID-19. Profiling relied on immunoSEQ multiplex PCR, and the TCRdb table lists in-frame clones only, not all of them. The profile shows about 250,000 clones, approximately 89% of them singletons. The material sequenced was peripheral blood. The receptor set was obtained from a woman aged 55-70 years who had recovered from COVID-19.

V and J are TRBV10-3 and TRBJ2-3; tentative D call: TRBD2 (7 bases). The germline V gene has CDR1 ENHRY and CDR2 SYGVKD. V dropped 5 bases and J dropped 3 bases, with 15 bases sitting between them. The CDR3 has 15 amino acids. The CDR3, as DNA: TGTGCCATCAGTCCCCCGGGGGGCCAGACAGATACGCAGTATTTT. Translation gives CAISPPGGQTDTQYF.

The chain combines TRBV7-2 with TRBJ2-2; D is uncertain. CDR1 and CDR2 (germline): SGHTA, FQGNSA. This CDR3 has 14 residues. Between the trimmed V and J ends, which lost 1 base and 5 bases, there was a span of 8 bases. The DNA for the CDR3 is TGTGCCAGCAGCTTAGAAGTTAGAACCGGGGAGCTGTTTTTT. Its translation is CASSLEVRTGELFF.

The rearrangement links TRBV10-3 to TRBJ2-1; 13 bases match TRBD2. After removal of 10 bases from V and 0 bases from J, the junction contained 9 bases not matched to a gene. The CDR3 sequence is 17 residues long. From germline, CDR1 is ENHRY and CDR2 SYGVKD. This CDR3 is CATKTSGGLDSYNEQFF. The CDR3 region has the DNA TGTGCCACAAAGACTAGCGGGGGGCTTGACTCCTACAATGAGCAGTTCTTC.

The J gene is TRBJ2-3, the V gene TRBV9, with TRBD2 matching over 9 bases. Germline assignment: CDR1 SGDLS and CDR2 YYNGEE. The ends lost 4 bases at V and 6 bases at J; junction bases unmatched: 9. This CDR3 contains 15 residues. The CDR3 DNA reads as TGTGCCAGCAGCAAAGCTGCTAGCGGGACGGATACGCAGTATTTT. This sequence encodes CASSKAASGTDTQYF.

The rearrangement uses TRBV7-8 and TRBJ2-5; D is perhaps TRBD2 (6 bases). This CDR3 region has 14 residues. Germline V gene sequence: CDR1 SGHVS, CDR2 FQNEAQ. Trimming cost V 4 bases and J 6 bases, with 15 bases left between them. The CDR3: CASSSRDSKKTQYF. The CDR3 DNA sequence: TGTGCCAGCAGCTCGCGGGACTCCAAAAAGACCCAGTACTTC.

The gene calls are TRBV12-3 or TRBV12-4 and TRBJ1-6; D is ambiguous. The CDR3 totals 13 residues. V shed 8 bases and J shed 4 bases, with 9 bases lying between them. The CDR3 DNA sequence: TGTGCCAGCGTAAAGACTTATAATTCACCCCTCCACTTT. Its translation: CASVKTYNSPLHF.

The chain has TRBV7-9 and TRBJ1-4; 7 bases are shared with TRBD1. The CDR3 covers 15 residues. Germline V gene data show CDR1 as SEHNR and CDR2 as FQNEAQ (reference sequence). V shed 5 bases and J 8 bases; nucleotides not matched to a gene: 11. CDR3 protein: CASSVQGVRREKLFF. Written as DNA, the CDR3 is TGTGCCAGCAGCGTGCAGGGGGTCCGACGGGAAAAACTGTTTTTT.

The gene calls are TRBV6-4 and TRBJ1-4, with D tentatively TRBD1 (5 bases). Germline V gene data show CDR1 as MRHNA and CDR2 as SNTAGT. Trimming pared 4 bases from V and 7 bases from J, leaving 16 bases between. This CDR3 is 15 amino acids long. The DNA for the CDR3 is TGTGCCAGCAGTGCGGGGGGGTCTAGGCGTGAAAAACTGTTTTTT. Amino acids: CASSAGGSRREKLFF.

V is TRBV5-4 and J is TRBJ1-5; 9 positions agree with TRBD1. The germline V gene has CDR1 SGHNT and CDR2 YYREEE (reference sequence). V lost 3 bases, J lost 4 bases, and 8 bases stayed unmatched. The CDR3 consists of 16 residues. The CDR3 coding sequence is TGTGCCAGCAGCTGGGGGGGACAGGGTGGAAATCAGCCCCAGCATTTT. Encoded protein: CASSWGGQGGNQPQHF. The variable domain in full, with the rest retrieved from reference TRBV5-4 and TRBJ1-5, is ETGVTQSPTHLIKTRGQQVTLRCSSQSGHNTVSWYQQALGQGPQFIFQYYREEENGRGNFPPRFSGLQFPNYSSELNVNALELDDSALYLCASSWGGQGGNQPQHFGDGTRLSIL.

The DNA for the CDR3 is TGTGCCAGCAGCTTAATGCCCAGCGGGGGATTGTATTTT. Encoded protein: CASSLMPSGGLYF. The chain links TRBV7-2 to TRBJ2-3; 8 positions agree with TRBD2. Germline CDR1 reads SGHTA; CDR2 reads FQGNSA. The CDR3 has 13 residues. V shed 2 bases, J shed 14 bases, and the junction held 9 bases outside the gene matches.

V and J are TRBV12-3 or TRBV12-4 and TRBJ1-6, with 7 bases fitting TRBD1. V shed 2 bases, J shed 11 bases, and the junction held 3 bases outside the gene matches. This CDR3 contains 13 residues. In nucleotides, the CDR3 is TGTGCCAGCAGTTTAAGGACAGGCGCACCCCTCCACTTT. Protein: CASSLRTGAPLHF.